Listed here are 25 T cell receptor beta chains from one sample, sequenced in a study of CD8 T cells in Susac syndrome (dated by TCRdb to between 2018 and 2021). Receptor libraries were prepared by the immunoSEQ multiplex PCR assay. RNA was extracted using the RNeasy kit, and about 0.45 to 1 ug of the RNA was reverse transcribed with random hexamers. The raw public reads went through TCRdb reprocessing: fastp at Q25, MiXCR clone calling, in-frame beta chains kept. Rows merge per CDR3 protein into single entries with the most common DNA and genes. Recorded for this sample are 150,000 to 200,000 distinct CDR3 sequences; around 92% of them occurred a single time. Of the sample, around 0.08% is held by the ten largest clones. Sequenced sample: CD4+ T cells from PBMCs. Every receptor here comes from a human donor in good health.

This clonotype was detected only once. This chain joins TRBV18 and TRBJ2-7; possibly TRBD2 for D (7 bases). Germline V gene data show CDR1 as KGHSH and CDR2 as LQKENI. The CDR3 loop spans 15 amino acids. V was trimmed by 0 bases and J by 2 bases, leaving 11 bases between them. CDR3 residues: CASSPPGRGTYEQYF. The CDR3 nucleotides read TGTGCCAGCTCACCACCGGGGAGGGGGACCTACGAGCAGTACTTC.

The J gene is TRBJ1-5, the V gene TRBV20-1, with D uncertain. Germline V gene lookup returns CDR1 DFQATT and CDR2 SNEGSKA (reference sequence). V lost 6 bases, J lost 5 bases, and 14 bases lay in between. This CDR3 region has 13 residues. CDR3 loop: CSARTGSDQPQHF. The DNA for the CDR3 is TGCAGTGCGCGAACGGGGAGTGATCAGCCCCAGCATTTT.

The CDR3 spells CASSVTGGSGNTIYF. The CDR3 nucleotides are TGTGCCAGCAGTGTGACTGGGGGGTCTGGAAACACCATATATTTT. The J gene is TRBJ1-3, the V gene TRBV28; tentatively, D is TRBD1 (5 bases). Germline V gives CDR1 MDHEN, CDR2 SYDVKM. The CDR3 is made up of 15 amino acids. Trimming pared 5 bases from V and 1 base from J, leaving 12 bases between. The variable domain in full, with the rest retrieved from reference TRBV28 and TRBJ1-3, is DVKVTQSSRYLVKRTGEKVFLECVQDMDHENMFWYRQDPGLGLRLIYFSYDVKMKEKGDIPEGYSVSREKKERFSLILESASTNQTSMYLCASSVTGGSGNTIYFGEGSWLTVV.

This clonotype was seen just once. The J gene is TRBJ2-5, the V gene TRBV7-2; D gene uncertain. CDR1 and CDR2 (germline): SGHTA, FQGNSA. V shed 0 bases and J shed 5 bases, with 13 bases lying between them. This CDR3 comprises 15 residues. This chain's CDR3 is CASSLALGAAETQYF. The CDR3 bases are TGTGCCAGCAGCTTAGCGCTCGGAGCTGCGGAGACCCAGTACTTC.

This clonotype occurred once. One end of the junction varies from germline; a read error may be responsible. As DNA, the CDR3 is TGTGCCAGCAGCAGGGACAGGTTAAATGGCCACACCTTC. This sequence encodes CASSRDRLNGHTF. V and J are TRBV14 and TRBJ1-2; 8 bases fit TRBD1. Germline CDR1 SGHDN, CDR2 FVKESK. The CDR3 is made up of 13 amino acids.

The chain is built from TRBV12-3 or TRBV12-4 and TRBJ1-2; tentative D call: TRBD1 (6 bases). The CDR3 loop spans 12 amino acids. The ends were cut back, 5 bases at V and 5 bases at J, with 9 bases in the middle. The CDR3 loop is CASSQGMYGYTF. CDR3 nucleotides: TGTGCCAGCAGTCAGGGGATGTATGGCTACACCTTC.

CDR3: CASTFEETQYF. CDR3 sequence (DNA): TGCGCCAGCACCTTCGAAGAGACCCAGTACTTC. The chain recombines TRBV5-1 with TRBJ2-5; D unresolved. The CDR3 contains 11 residues. From germline, CDR1 is SGHRS and CDR2 YFSETQ. Trimming stripped 6 bases from V and 3 bases from J, with 6 bases between.

J is TRBJ2-1 and V is TRBV12-3 or TRBV12-4; D not resolved. This CDR3 has 14 amino acids. Trimming pared 2 bases from V and 10 bases from J, leaving 15 bases between. The CDR3 is CASSLNYPRGEQFF. CDR3 coding DNA: TGTGCCAGCAGTTTAAACTACCCCCGCGGCGAGCAGTTCTTC.

The rearrangement joins TRBV6-2 or TRBV6-3 to TRBJ2-3; a possible D gene is TRBD1 (5 bases). Trimming pared 0 bases from V and 4 bases from J, leaving 8 bases between. CDR3 length equals 14 residues. CDR1 is MNHEY, CDR2 SVGEGT, per germline. The CDR3 region has the DNA TGTGCCAGCAGTTACTCCGAAGGGGCAGATACGCAGTATTTT. This translates into CASSYSEGADTQYF.

The V call is TRBV7-9, the J call TRBJ1-2; possible D gene TRBD1, 5 bases. From germline, CDR1 is SEHNR and CDR2 FQNEAQ (reference sequence). This CDR3 is built from 17 residues. V was pared by 4 bases and J by 4 bases, with 22 bases between. CDR3 coding DNA: TGTGCCAGCAGCTCCGGGGACCGTTGGGGGGGGTCCTATGGCTACACCTTC. Protein sequence: CASSSGDRWGGSYGYTF.

The CDR3 region is CASSFPLAGSSYEQYF. The CDR3 DNA follows: TGTGCCAGCAGTTTCCCTTTAGCGGGAAGCTCCTACGAGCAGTACTTC. The J gene is TRBJ2-7, the V gene TRBV28; 8 bases are shared with TRBD2. Looked up from germline, CDR1 is MDHEN and CDR2 is SYDVKM. J lost 0 bases, V lost 3 bases, and 7 bases had no gene match. The CDR3 runs 16 residues. Based on the CDR3 plus reference TRBV28 and TRBJ2-7, the full variable domain is DVKVTQSSRYLVKRTGEKVFLECVQDMDHENMFWYRQDPGLGLRLIYFSYDVKMKEKGDIPEGYSVSREKKERFSLILESASTNQTSMYLCASSFPLAGSSYEQYFGPGTRLTVT.

This clonotype appeared a few times. The gene calls are TRBV18 and TRBJ2-7; TRBD2 is a possible D gene (6 bases). Trimming stripped 4 bases from V and 6 bases from J, with 22 bases between. The CDR3 sequence is 16 residues long. CDR1 and CDR2 from the germline V gene are KGHSH and LQKENI. DNA for the CDR3: TGTGCCAGCTCACGCGGGAACCTAGCCGACCCCGGCGAGCAGTACTTC. Its translation is CASSRGNLADPGEQYF.

This chain joins TRBV20-1 and TRBJ1-2; D gene unclear. The V and J ends lost 8 bases and 5 bases respectively, with 3 bases between them. Germline V gene sequence: CDR1 DFQATT, CDR2 SNEGSKA (reference sequence). The CDR3 contains 8 residues. CDR3 coding DNA: TGCAGTCTTTATGGCTACACCTTC. Translating gives CSLYGYTF.

The rearrangement joins TRBV6-5 to TRBJ1-4, with a weak D call TRBD1 (5 bases). Germline V gene lookup returns CDR1 MNHEY and CDR2 SVGAGI. Deletions cut 2 bases from V and 7 bases from J, with 11 bases between. This CDR3 has 14 residues. The CDR3 nucleotides are TGTGCCAGCAGTTACGGGGGTCGGGGTGAAAAACTGTTTTTT. It codes for CASSYGGRGEKLFF.

This clonotype was detected only a few times. The chain combines TRBV6-5 with TRBJ2-7, with TRBD2 identical over 8 bases. The CDR3 sequence is 15 residues long. Germline V CDR1 and CDR2: MNHEY, SVGAGI. V dropped 4 bases and J dropped 2; count of bases not matched to a gene: 7. The CDR3 bases are TGTGCCAGCAGTTCCGGGGGGGCCGGGACCTACGAGCAGTACTTC. Protein product: CASSSGGAGTYEQYF.

The genes are TRBV4-3 and TRBJ2-1; no definite D call. The CDR3 totals 15 residues. Per germline, CDR1 LGHNA and CDR2 YSLEER. Between the trimmed V and J ends, which lost 0 bases and 4 bases, there was a span of 10 bases. The CDR3 loop is CASSQDQDLYNEQFF. CDR3 bases: TGCGCCAGCAGCCAAGATCAAGACTTGTACAATGAGCAGTTCTTC.

This chain joins TRBV18 and TRBJ2-7, with TRBD1 matching over 8 bases. This CDR3 region has 16 residues. With V trimmed by 5 bases and J by 2 bases, 11 bases remained unmatched. CDR1 is KGHSH, CDR2 LQKENI, per germline. CDR3: CASSTRTGKLAYEQYF. The CDR3 DNA reads TGTGCCAGCTCAACCCGGACAGGGAAGCTAGCCTACGAGCAGTACTTC.

This chain links TRBV2 with TRBJ2-1, with 10 bases aligning to TRBD2. This CDR3 spans 14 amino acids. Per germline, CDR1 SNHLY and CDR2 FYNNEI. Germline trimming cut 4 bases from V and 13 bases from J; bases unmatched to any gene: 10. CDR3 sequence: CASSVLRAGGFQFF. The CDR3 region has the DNA TGTGCCAGCAGTGTATTAAGAGCGGGGGGGTTCCAGTTCTTC.

The V call is TRBV14, the J call TRBJ2-5; D not resolved. This CDR3 is 13 amino acids long. Trimming pared 1 base from V and 7 bases from J, leaving 10 bases between. Germline lookup yields CDR1 SGHDN and CDR2 FVKESK. CDR3 protein: CASSQGSFRTQYF. The CDR3 DNA sequence: TGTGCCAGCAGCCAAGGGTCCTTCAGGACCCAGTACTTC.

The chain joins TRBV4-3 to TRBJ2-1; 12 bases agree with TRBD2. The CDR3 has 17 residues. The germline V gene encodes CDR1 LGHNA and CDR2 YSLEER. Trimming removed 2 bases from V and 4 bases from J; junction bases left unmatched: 6. In DNA, the CDR3 is TGCGCCAGCAGCCAACAATCCCTAGCGGGGGGGTACAATGAGCAGTTCTTC. It yields the protein CASSQQSLAGGYNEQFF.

The chain recombines TRBV28 with TRBJ2-6; D is tentatively TRBD1 or TRBD2 (5 bases each). Per the germline V gene, CDR1 is MDHEN and CDR2 is SYDVKM. Trimming took 3 bases from V and 3 from J, leaving 9 bases between them. The length of the CDR3 is 15 residues. The CDR3: CASSLGTHGANVLTF. The CDR3 DNA follows: TGTGCCAGCAGTTTGGGGACCCATGGGGCCAACGTCCTGACTTTC.

The chain links TRBV6-5 to TRBJ2-7; 7 nucleotides agree with TRBD1. The germline gives CDR1 MNHEY, CDR2 SVGAGI. V lost 6 bases to trimming and J lost 6 bases; unmatched junction nucleotides: 11. The CDR3 has 14 amino acids. CDR3 DNA: TGTGCCAGCAGCTATGGACAGGTGCGAGGCGAGCAGTACTTC. Its protein is CASSYGQVRGEQYF.

The chain couples TRBV29-1 to TRBJ2-6, with D uncertain. This CDR3 spans 15 amino acids. CDR1 and CDR2 (germline): SQVTM, ANQGSEA. V was shortened by 4 bases and J by 3 bases, with 13 bases between the two germline ends. CDR3 in DNA: TGCAGCGTTGGGCAGCCTAAAGGTGGGGCCAACGTCCTGACTTTC. This codes for CSVGQPKGGANVLTF.

This chain connects TRBV4-1 to TRBJ2-5, with 13 bases identical to TRBD2. This CDR3 is 18 amino acids long. Unmatched junction bases numbered 8, after V lost 1 base and J lost 3 bases. Germline CDR1 and CDR2: MGHRA and YSYEKL. In DNA, the CDR3 is TGCGCCAGCAGCCAAGTACCTCCGGGACTAGCGGGAAAAGAGACCCAGTACTTC. This codes for CASSQVPPGLAGKETQYF.

The rearrangement joins TRBV6-2 or TRBV6-3 to TRBJ2-2; no clear D. The CDR3 spans 18 residues. Germline V CDR1 and CDR2: MNHEY, SVGEGT. Between the trimmed V and J ends, which lost 1 base and 3 bases, there was a span of 18 bases. The CDR3 is CASSYFITGPPDTGELFF. The CDR3 DNA is TGTGCCAGCAGTTACTTCATTACCGGGCCCCCAGACACCGGGGAGCTGTTTTTT.